The 11 T cell receptor beta chains in this list originate from one sample, sequenced in a study of shared clonotypes between healthy human individuals. TCRdb's table, derived via immunoSEQ multiplex PCR, lists solely in-frame clones and lacks some. Of 150,000 to 200,000 clones listed, over 80% are singletons. Source material: naive CD4+ T cells sorted from blood. Subset indicated: CD45RA+ positively selected. The receptors were gathered from a woman in her 30s in good health.

The rearrangement joins TRBV6-1 to TRBJ1-2; 7 bases line up with TRBD1. The CDR3 is 11 residues long. Germline values: CDR1 MNHNS, CDR2 SASEGT. Losses at the gene ends were 9 bases for V and 8 bases for J; bases not matched to a gene: 6. CDR3 bases: TGTGCCAGTGAGACAGGGTCCGGCTACACCTTC. It yields the protein CASETGSGYTF.

V and J are TRBV4-1 and TRBJ1-1; tentatively, D is TRBD1 (5 bases). Germline V CDR1 and CDR2: MGHRA, YSYEKL. The length of the CDR3 is 13 residues. V lost 4 bases, J lost 9 bases, and 15 bases lay in between. The CDR3 is CASSLADRDQAFF. DNA for the CDR3: TGCGCCAGCAGCCTAGCAGACAGAGACCAAGCTTTCTTT.

This chain's CDR3 is CATSSGTTDEQYF. In DNA form, the CDR3 reads TGTGCCACATCTTCGGGGACGACGGACGAGCAGTACTTC. The chain combines TRBV10-3 with TRBJ2-5, with D tentatively TRBD1 or TRBD2 (5 bases each). The DNA end is more similar to TRBJ2-7, so the J call may be wrong. The CDR3 contains 13 residues. Germline V gene lookup returns CDR1 ENHRY and CDR2 SYGVKD.

The chain is built from TRBV18 and TRBJ1-1; 8 nucleotides match TRBD1. The CDR3 runs 14 residues. Germline V gene data show CDR1 as KGHSH and CDR2 as LQKENI. Trimming cost V 2 bases and J 13 bases; bases outside gene matches: 12. The CDR3 spells CASSPGGTGTDGFF. Written as DNA, the CDR3 is TGTGCCAGCTCACCAGGAGGGACAGGCACCGACGGTTTCTTT.

The chain links TRBV2 to TRBJ2-7; no clear D. V lost 6 bases and J lost 3, with 15 bases in between. Per germline, CDR1 SNHLY and CDR2 FYNNEI. CDR3 size: 14 residues. CDR3 DNA sequence: TGTGCCAGCAGAGACCGAGGACCAAACTACGAGCAGTACTTC. It yields the protein CASRDRGPNYEQYF. Using reference TRBV2 and TRBJ2-7 for the parts outside the CDR3, the full variable domain is EPEVTQTPSHQVTQMGQEVILRCVPISNHLYFYWYRQILGQKVEFLVSFYNNEISEKSEIFDDQFSVERPDGSNFTLKIRSTKLEDSAMYFCASRDRGPNYEQYFGPGTRLTVT.

V gene TRBV15 combines with J gene TRBJ2-7; TRBD2 matches 7 bases. Germline CDR1 and CDR2: LNHNV and YYDKDF (reference sequence). There are 16 residues in the CDR3. V lost 0 bases to trimming and J lost 3 bases; unmatched junction nucleotides: 8. The CDR3 protein is CATSRDLAESLYEQYF. CDR3 nucleotide sequence: TGTGCCACCAGCAGAGATCTAGCGGAGTCACTCTACGAGCAGTACTTC.

The chain joins TRBV7-9 to TRBJ2-1, with TRBD1 as a possible D gene (5 bases). The CDR3 loop spans 14 amino acids. Germline assignment: CDR1 SEHNR and CDR2 FQNEAQ (reference sequence). The V and J ends lost 0 bases and 5 bases respectively, with 8 bases between them. CDR3 sequence reads: CASSLASDNNEQFF. CDR3 in DNA: TGTGCCAGCAGCTTAGCGTCGGACAACAATGAGCAGTTCTTC.

The chain joins TRBV5-1 to TRBJ2-7, with D possibly being TRBD1 (5 bases). The CDR3 has 16 amino acids. Germline V CDR1 and CDR2: SGHRS, YFSETQ. Trimming removed 2 bases from V and 2 bases from J, with 17 bases in between. CDR3 bases: TGCGCCAGCAGCTTCAGTACAGGCCCCAGCGCCTACGAGCAGTACTTC. Translating it yields CASSFSTGPSAYEQYF.

This chain joins TRBV18 and TRBJ1-2; D ambiguous. Between the trimmed V and J ends, which lost 2 bases and 5 bases, there was a span of 3 bases. The CDR3 length is 11 residues. From germline, CDR1 is KGHSH and CDR2 LQKENI. The CDR3 here is CASSPVYGYTF. The CDR3 bases are TGTGCCAGCTCACCAGTGTATGGCTACACCTTC. Together with reference TRBV18 and TRBJ1-2, the CDR3 gives the full variable domain: NAGVMQNPRHLVRRRGQEARLRCSPMKGHSHVYWYRQLPEEGLKFMVYLQKENIIDESGMPKERFSAEFPKEGPSILRIQQVVRGDSAAYFCASSPVYGYTFGSGTRLTVV.

In regard to this clone: Distinct nucleotide sequences in the sample also encode this CDR3. The V and J genes are TRBV27 and TRBJ1-1; perhaps TRBD1 as D (6 bases). This CDR3 has 15 amino acids. V was pared by 6 bases and J by 7 bases, with 21 bases between. Germline lookup yields CDR1 MNHEY and CDR2 SMNVEV (reference sequence). The CDR3, as DNA: TGTGCCAGCAGACCCGTCCAAGCAGGACAGCTTGAAGCTTTCTTT. Protein product: CASRPVQAGQLEAFF.

This chain connects TRBV7-8 to TRBJ2-7, with 8 bases identical to TRBD2. The CDR3 covers 18 residues. J was trimmed by 3 bases and V by 5 bases; bases with no gene match: 18. Germline assignment: CDR1 SGHVS and CDR2 FQNEAQ. This CDR3 is CASSQGSAGEGWGYEQYF. The DNA for the CDR3 is TGTGCCAGCAGCCAAGGTTCAGCGGGGGAGGGATGGGGCTACGAGCAGTACTTC.